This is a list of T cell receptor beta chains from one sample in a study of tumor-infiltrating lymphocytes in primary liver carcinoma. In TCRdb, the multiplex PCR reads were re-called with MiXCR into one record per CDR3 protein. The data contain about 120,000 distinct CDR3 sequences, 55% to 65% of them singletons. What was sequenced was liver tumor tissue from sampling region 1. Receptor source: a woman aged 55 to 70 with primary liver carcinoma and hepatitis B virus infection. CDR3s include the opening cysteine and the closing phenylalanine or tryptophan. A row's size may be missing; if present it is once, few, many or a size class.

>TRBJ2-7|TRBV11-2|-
CASSPPRGVYEQYF
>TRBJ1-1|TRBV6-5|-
CASIPTLTSNTEAFF
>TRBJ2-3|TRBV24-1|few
CATSLAADTQYF
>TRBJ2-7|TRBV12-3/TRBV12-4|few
CTSSPRFQEQYF
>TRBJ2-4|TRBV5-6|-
CASSPGQGKTIHYF
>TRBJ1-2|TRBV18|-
CASSPQPGDNYGYTF
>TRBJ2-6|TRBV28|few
CASSLGYLGRWGEPGANVLTF
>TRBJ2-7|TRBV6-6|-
CASEASSCEQYF
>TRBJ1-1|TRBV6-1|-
CASRRLDSGNTEAFF
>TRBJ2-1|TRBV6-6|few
CASTSSISEQFF
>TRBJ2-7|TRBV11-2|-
CASSRTREKQYF
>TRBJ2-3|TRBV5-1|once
CASSSRTSGLSDTQYF